The 20 T cell receptor beta chains listed next were all sequenced from one sample in a study of blood T cell repertoires in COVID-19 (TCRdb year 2020). The library was built by means of the immunoSEQ multiplex PCR assay. Sourced from immuneACCESS, this table was stored by TCRdb with only in-frame sequences that have V and J called. A share of the clones is absent; for the studies checked, an unresolved V gene accounts for under half, and the remainder has no known explanation. The sample table records about 270,000 clones; approximately 80% of these occur just once. Of the sample, less than 10% falls within the top ten clones. The source material was peripheral blood. All receptors derive from a human donor in a cohort sampled during active COVID-19.

This clone appeared many times. The J gene is TRBJ2-3, the V gene TRBV6-4, with 9 bases that match TRBD1. The CDR3 has 14 residues. Losses at the gene ends were 4 bases for V and 1 base for J; bases not matched to a gene: 0. Looked up from germline, CDR1 is MRHNA and CDR2 is SNTAGT. Here the CDR3 DNA reads TGTGCCAGCAGTGGGACAGGGGGCACAGATACGCAGTATTTT. This translates into CASSGTGGTDTQYF.

V and J are TRBV19 and TRBJ2-3, with D uncertain. From germline, CDR1 is LNHDA and CDR2 SQIVND (reference sequence). The V gene lost 4 bases and the J gene lost 4 bases, with 9 bases spanning the gap. The CDR3 is made up of 13 amino acids. CDR3 residues: CASSRPPSDTQYF. In nucleotides, the CDR3 is TGTGCCAGTAGTAGGCCCCCCTCAGATACGCAGTATTTT. The complete variable domain, with remaining parts taken from reference TRBV19 and TRBJ2-3, reads DGGITQSPKYLFRKEGQNVTLSCEQNLNHDAMYWYRQDPGQGLRLIYYSQIVNDFQKGDIAEGYSVSREKKESFPLTVTSAQKNPTAFYLCASSRPPSDTQYFGPGTRLTVL.

J is TRBJ2-1 and V is TRBV10-3, with 7 bases fitting TRBD1. This CDR3 spans 14 amino acids. Germline assignment: CDR1 ENHRY and CDR2 SYGVKD. V shed 10 bases, J shed 4 bases, and the junction held 10 bases outside the gene matches. CDR3 protein: CATTTGPGYNEQFF. The CDR3 DNA reads TGTGCCACAACGACAGGGCCGGGTTACAATGAGCAGTTCTTC.

This clone showed up just once. The rearrangement joins TRBV6-5 to TRBJ2-7; 7 bases line up with TRBD2. V lost 6 bases, J lost 4 bases, and 12 bases stayed unmatched. Germline CDR1 is MNHEY and CDR2 is SVGAGI. This CDR3 is built from 15 residues. As DNA, the CDR3 is TGTGCCAGCAGGAGGGGAGCGGGACTGGAGTACGAGCAGTACTTC. Protein sequence: CASRRGAGLEYEQYF.

The chain recombines TRBV5-1 with TRBJ2-2; 9 bases fit TRBD2. Trimming cost V 4 bases and J 7 bases; bases outside gene matches: 11. Germline CDR1 reads SGHRS; CDR2 reads YFSETQ. The CDR3 contains 16 residues. The CDR3 here is CASSRSSGTRNGELFF. CDR3 coding DNA: TGCGCCAGCAGCCGATCTAGCGGGACGAGGAACGGGGAGCTGTTTTTT.

The chain couples TRBV5-1 to TRBJ2-2; TRBD1 agrees at 11 bases. Trimming at V came to 4 bases and at J to 5 bases, leaving 10 bases not matched to a gene. Per the germline V gene, CDR1 is SGHRS and CDR2 is YFSETQ. This CDR3 is 17 amino acids long. CDR3: CASSLKSGTGGTGELFF. The CDR3 DNA follows: TGCGCCAGCAGCCTCAAATCCGGGACAGGGGGTACCGGGGAGCTGTTTTTT.

This clone was seen at least ten times. The chain links TRBV2 to TRBJ1-4; D is unclear. Trimming stripped 7 bases from V and 2 bases from J, with 8 bases between. Germline-derived CDR1 and CDR2 are SNHLY and FYNNEI. The CDR3 is 13 residues long. CDR3 nucleotide sequence: TGTGCCAGCATGGAGAGGACTAATGAAAAACTGTTTTTT. Translation gives CASMERTNEKLFF.

The V gene is TRBV19, the J gene TRBJ1-2, with 9 nucleotides matching TRBD1. The germline CDR1 and CDR2 sequences are LNHDA and SQIVND (reference sequence). The CDR3 sequence is 14 residues long. Trimming cost V 9 bases and J 4 bases; bases outside gene matches: 9. The CDR3 loop is CARCRDRAVYGYTF. CDR3 DNA: TGTGCCAGATGCCGGGACAGGGCGGTCTATGGCTACACCTTC.

The gene calls are TRBV5-6 and TRBJ2-7, with 11 bases identical to TRBD2. The germline gives CDR1 SGHDT, CDR2 YYEEEE. The CDR3 is made up of 19 amino acids. V dropped 3 bases and J dropped 3; count of bases not matched to a gene: 17. The CDR3 nucleotides are TGTGCCAGCAGCTCCCGCCTAGCGGGAGGACCAGGCCCATTCTACGAGCAGTACTTC. Protein sequence: CASSSRLAGGPGPFYEQYF.

The J gene is TRBJ1-1, the V gene TRBV4-2; no definite D call. The CDR3 is 13 amino acids. Trimming pared 4 bases from V and 0 bases from J, leaving 6 bases between. Germline assignment: CDR1 LGHNA and CDR2 YNFKEQ. The CDR3 nucleotides read TGTGCCAGCAGCCCGACACTGAACACTGAAGCTTTCTTT. Amino acid sequence: CASSPTLNTEAFF.

The J gene is TRBJ2-5, the V gene TRBV28, with TRBD2 matching 9 bases. Per the germline V gene, CDR1 is MDHEN and CDR2 is SYDVKM. The CDR3 extends over 15 amino acids. The J segment lost 4 bases and the V segment lost 4 bases, leaving 7 bases of the junction unmatched. CDR3 nucleotides: TGTGCCAGCAGTTCCGCGGGGGGGCAAGGAGAGACCCAGTACTTC. Its translation is CASSSAGGQGETQYF.

A word on this clone: Other DNA sequences within the sample encode an identical CDR3. The chain combines TRBV5-1 with TRBJ2-7; no reliable D call. Trimming cost V 0 bases and J 6 bases, with 7 bases left between them. The CDR3 is 12 residues long. Germline V CDR1 and CDR2: SGHRS, YFSETQ. The CDR3 loop reads CASSLGPGEQYF. Here the CDR3 DNA reads TGCGCCAGCAGCTTGGGCCCCGGCGAGCAGTACTTC.

In this sample, this clone turned up once. The chain links TRBV19 to TRBJ2-7; D perhaps matches TRBD1 (5 bases). This CDR3 is 13 amino acids long. CDR1 and CDR2 from the germline V gene are LNHDA and SQIVND (reference sequence). The germline V and J ends were trimmed by 3 bases and 5 bases, with 11 bases remaining between them. The CDR3 loop is CASSMLGLDEQYF. In nucleotides, the CDR3 is TGTGCCAGTAGTATGTTGGGGCTAGACGAGCAGTACTTC.

This chain joins TRBV5-1 and TRBJ2-5; TRBD1 is a possible D gene (6 bases). Trimming shortened V by 5 bases and J by 5 bases, and 16 bases separated the two germline ends. This CDR3 contains 14 residues. In germline, CDR1 is SGHRS, CDR2 YFSETQ. CDR3 loop: CASRGQGISETQYF. The CDR3, as DNA: TGCGCCAGCAGAGGCCAGGGGATTAGCGAGACCCAGTACTTC.

The chain is built from TRBV7-8 and TRBJ2-1, with 8 bases identical to TRBD1. CDR3 length: 14 residues. From germline, CDR1 is SGHVS and CDR2 FQNEAQ. V was clipped by 5 bases and J by 8 bases; unmatched bases: 8. CDR3 bases: TGTGCCAGCAGCCTCCTGACAGGGGACGATGAGCAGTTCTTC. It is translated as CASSLLTGDDEQFF.

The CDR3 sequence: CASSGAAQETQYF. The CDR3 nucleotides read TGTGCCAGCAGTGGGGCCGCCCAAGAGACCCAGTACTTC. V and J are TRBV2 and TRBJ2-5; D is unclear. V lost 4 bases and J lost 1, with 7 bases in between. This CDR3 comprises 13 residues. Per the germline V gene, CDR1 is SNHLY and CDR2 is FYNNEI.

V gene TRBV19 combines with J gene TRBJ2-5; 8 bases line up with TRBD1. Losses at the gene ends were 7 bases for V and 2 bases for J; bases not matched to a gene: 3. From germline, CDR1 is LNHDA and CDR2 SQIVND (reference sequence). The CDR3 consists of 13 residues. CDR3 in amino acids: CASTGQGQETQYF. CDR3 DNA sequence: TGTGCCAGTACAGGACAGGGACAAGAGACCCAGTACTTC.

The chain carries TRBV24-1 and TRBJ2-1; 12 bases map to TRBD2. The CDR3 loop spans 17 amino acids. The junction had 6 bases not matched to a gene; V was cut back by 6 bases and J by 1 base. Looked up from germline, CDR1 is KGHDR and CDR2 is SFDVKD. CDR3 loop: CATSPSGGAGSYNEQFF. The DNA of the CDR3 is TGTGCCACCAGTCCTAGCGGGGGGGCCGGTTCCTACAATGAGCAGTTCTTC.

This chain links TRBV15 with TRBJ1-2; 12 nucleotides match TRBD1. J lost 8 bases, V lost 2 bases, and 9 bases had no gene match. The CDR3 has 16 amino acids. Germline CDR1 reads LNHNV; CDR2 reads YYDKDF (reference sequence). The CDR3 sequence: CATSRLSGQGAEGYTF. Written as DNA, the CDR3 is TGTGCCACCAGCAGACTATCGGGACAGGGGGCGGAGGGCTACACCTTC.

This chain uses TRBV5-1 with TRBJ2-5; D is perhaps TRBD2 (5 bases). Germline CDR1 is SGHRS and CDR2 is YFSETQ. V was clipped by 0 bases and J by 5 bases, with 11 bases between them. This CDR3 comprises 14 residues. The CDR3 DNA follows: TGCGCCAGCAGCTTGGACGGGATGGGGGAGACCCAGTACTTC. This encodes CASSLDGMGETQYF.